This T cell receptor (beta chain) was retrieved from a study of metastatic and nonmetastatic thyroid tumors. Study-level information: Repertoires from blood and tumor or nodule tissue of malignant and benign thyroid patients were compared.

TCRdb called clones again from the PCR reads with MiXCR. The sample shows around 30,000 clones, 17% of them seen only once. Study-level results: Compared with benign nodules, malignant thyroid tumors were reported to have significantly higher TCR beta diversity in both blood and tumor.

This clone was detected ten times or more. As yet, its antigen is unknown. A clone one base away is much larger, so this may be a read error. The sample contains more than one DNA sequence encoding this CDR3. Germline V CDR1 and CDR2: LNHDA, SQIVND (reference sequence). The CDR3 has 13 amino acids. Thyroid surgery was performed in patients who had received no treatment beforehand. The TCR sequence derives from a female donor with papillary thyroid cancer or a benign thyroid nodule (not recorded which). Some clones in this sample may be carry-over from other donors' samples. Input material: blood. The chain joins TRBV19 to TRBJ2-1, with unresolved D. The CDR3 DNA follows: TGCGCCAGTAGGGTCCGTGGCAACAATGAGCAGTTCTTC. Translating it yields CASRVRGNNEQFF.